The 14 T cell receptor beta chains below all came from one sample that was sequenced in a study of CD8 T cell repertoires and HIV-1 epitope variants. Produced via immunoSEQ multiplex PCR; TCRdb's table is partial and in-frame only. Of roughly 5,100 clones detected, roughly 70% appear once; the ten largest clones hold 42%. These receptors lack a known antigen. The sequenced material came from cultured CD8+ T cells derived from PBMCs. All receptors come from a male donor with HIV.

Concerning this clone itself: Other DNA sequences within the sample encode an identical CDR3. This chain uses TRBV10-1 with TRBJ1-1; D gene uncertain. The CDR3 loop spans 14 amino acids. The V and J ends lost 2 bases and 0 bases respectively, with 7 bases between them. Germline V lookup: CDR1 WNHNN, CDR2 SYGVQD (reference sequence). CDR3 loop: CASSEGSLNTEAFF. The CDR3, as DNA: TGCGCCAGCAGTGAGGGCAGTCTGAACACTGAAGCTTTCTTT.

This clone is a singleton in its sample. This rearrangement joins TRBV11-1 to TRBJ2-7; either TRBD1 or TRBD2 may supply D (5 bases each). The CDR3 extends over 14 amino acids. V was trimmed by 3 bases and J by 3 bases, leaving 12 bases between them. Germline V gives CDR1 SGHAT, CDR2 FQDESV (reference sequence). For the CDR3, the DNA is TGTGCCAGCAGCTTTGGGGGAAATCTCTACGAGCAGTACTTC. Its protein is CASSFGGNLYEQYF.

The CDR3 loop reads CASSYGGDRGHNEQFF. The DNA of the CDR3 is TGTGCCAGCAGTTACGGGGGGGACAGGGGCCACAATGAGCAGTTCTTC. The chain links TRBV6-6 to TRBJ2-1, with 10 nucleotides matching TRBD1. This CDR3 has 16 residues. The V segment lost 2 bases and the J segment 5 bases; nucleotides outside the gene matches: 6. Germline CDR1 MNHNY, CDR2 SVGAGI (reference sequence).

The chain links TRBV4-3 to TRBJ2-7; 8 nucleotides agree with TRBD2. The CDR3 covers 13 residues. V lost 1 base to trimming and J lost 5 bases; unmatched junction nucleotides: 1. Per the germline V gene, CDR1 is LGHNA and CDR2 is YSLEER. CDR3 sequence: CASSQGTSNEQYF. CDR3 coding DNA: TGCGCCAGCAGCCAAGGGACTAGCAACGAGCAGTACTTC.

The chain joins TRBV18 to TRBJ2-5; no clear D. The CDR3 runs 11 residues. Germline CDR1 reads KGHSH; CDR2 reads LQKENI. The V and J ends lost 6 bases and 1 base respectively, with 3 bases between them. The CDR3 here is CASSGQETQYF. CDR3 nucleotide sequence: TGTGCCAGCTCGGGCCAAGAGACCCAGTACTTC.

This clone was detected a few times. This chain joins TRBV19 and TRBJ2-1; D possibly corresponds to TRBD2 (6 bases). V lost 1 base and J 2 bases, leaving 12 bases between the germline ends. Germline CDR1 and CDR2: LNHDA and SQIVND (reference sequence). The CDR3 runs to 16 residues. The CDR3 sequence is CASSIGWGVAYNEQFF. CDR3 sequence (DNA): TGTGCCAGTAGTATAGGATGGGGGGTCGCCTACAATGAGCAGTTCTTC.

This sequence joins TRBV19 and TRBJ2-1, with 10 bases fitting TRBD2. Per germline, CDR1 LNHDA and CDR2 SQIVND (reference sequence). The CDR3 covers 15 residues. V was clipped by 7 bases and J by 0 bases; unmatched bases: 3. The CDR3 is CASTGLAASYNEQFF. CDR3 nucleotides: TGTGCCAGTACCGGACTAGCGGCCTCCTACAATGAGCAGTTCTTC.

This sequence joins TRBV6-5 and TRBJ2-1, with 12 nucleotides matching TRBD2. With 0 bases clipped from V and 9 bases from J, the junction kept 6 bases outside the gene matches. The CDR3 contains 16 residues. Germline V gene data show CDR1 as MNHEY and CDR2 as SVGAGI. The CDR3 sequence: CASSYSPSGGAREQFF. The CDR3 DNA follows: TGTGCCAGCAGTTACTCTCCTAGCGGGGGGGCCCGTGAGCAGTTCTTC.

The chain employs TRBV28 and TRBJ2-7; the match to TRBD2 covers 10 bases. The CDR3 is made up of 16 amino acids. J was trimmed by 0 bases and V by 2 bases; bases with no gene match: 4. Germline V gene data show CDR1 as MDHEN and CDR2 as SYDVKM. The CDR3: CASSLESSGSSYEQYF. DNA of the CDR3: TGTGCCAGCAGTTTAGAGTCTAGCGGGAGCTCCTACGAGCAGTACTTC.

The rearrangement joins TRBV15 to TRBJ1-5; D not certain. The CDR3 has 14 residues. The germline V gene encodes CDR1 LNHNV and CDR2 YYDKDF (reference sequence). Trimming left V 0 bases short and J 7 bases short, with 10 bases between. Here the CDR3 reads CATSREGIYQPQHF. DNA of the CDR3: TGTGCCACCAGCAGAGAAGGGATCTACCAGCCCCAGCATTTT.

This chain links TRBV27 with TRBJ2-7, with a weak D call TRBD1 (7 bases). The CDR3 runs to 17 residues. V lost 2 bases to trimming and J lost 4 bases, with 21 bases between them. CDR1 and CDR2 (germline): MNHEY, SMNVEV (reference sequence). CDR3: CASSLRTSETGRYEQYF. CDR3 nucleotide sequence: TGTGCCAGCAGTTTAAGAACTTCAGAGACAGGGAGGTACGAGCAGTACTTC.

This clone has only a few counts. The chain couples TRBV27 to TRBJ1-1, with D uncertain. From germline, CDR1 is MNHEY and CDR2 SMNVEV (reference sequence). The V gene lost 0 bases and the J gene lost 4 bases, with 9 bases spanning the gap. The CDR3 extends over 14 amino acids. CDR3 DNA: TGTGCCAGCAGTTTATCCGGTGTCGCCACTGAAGCTTTCTTT. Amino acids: CASSLSGVATEAFF.

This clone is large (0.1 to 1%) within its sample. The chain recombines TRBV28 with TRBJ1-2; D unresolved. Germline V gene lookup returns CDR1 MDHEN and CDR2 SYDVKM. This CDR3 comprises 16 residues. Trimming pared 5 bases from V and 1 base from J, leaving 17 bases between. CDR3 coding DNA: TGTGCCAGCAGTCTCATGCCCCTGGACTATAACTATGGCTACACCTTC. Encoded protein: CASSLMPLDYNYGYTF.

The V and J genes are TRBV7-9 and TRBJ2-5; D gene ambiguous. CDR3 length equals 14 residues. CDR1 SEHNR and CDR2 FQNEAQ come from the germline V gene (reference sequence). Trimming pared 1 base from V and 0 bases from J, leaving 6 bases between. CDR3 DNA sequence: TGTGCCAGCAGCTTAGATCGTTACCAAGAGACCCAGTACTTC. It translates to CASSLDRYQETQYF.